The T cell receptor (beta chain) described here comes from a study of T cell changes during pregnancy in multiple sclerosis. Repertoires were generated with immunoSEQ multiplex PCR, while TCRdb's copy carries only in-frame clones and drops some. The sample shows about 77,000 clones, roughly 91% of them seen only once. Source: peripheral blood, taken after pregnancy. The sequence was collected from a female donor in good health, enrolled as a control in a pregnancy study.

This CDR3 is CASSQDRRRGGELFF. CDR3 DNA sequence: TGCGCCAGCAGCCAAGATCGGAGGCGGGGCGGGGAGCTGTTTTTT. This chain joins TRBV4-1 and TRBJ2-2; weak D call: TRBD2 (6 bases). V was cut by 0 bases and J by 7 bases, with 12 bases left in between. The CDR3 is 15 residues long. Germline lookup yields CDR1 MGHRA and CDR2 YSYEKL.